A selection of T cell receptor beta chains follows, all from one sample in a study of shared clonotypes between healthy human individuals. Profiled with immunoSEQ multiplex PCR; TCRdb holds only in-frame clones, not every one. The sample yields 450,000 to 500,000 clones, 70% to 85% seen once. The sequencing sample was made of PBMCs. Receptors originate from a woman aged 40 to 50 in good health. Some clones in this sample may be carry-over from other donors' samples. Both conserved end residues are part of each CDR3. D genes are given only for firm matches. Clone size, where shown, is once, few, many, or a class for clones that have expanded.

NA TRBJ2-5 TRBD1 TRBV5-4 CASSLARRGSQETQYF TGTGCCAGCAGCTTGGCTCGCAGGGGGAGCCAAGAGACCCAGTACTTC
NA TRBJ2-7 TRBD2 TRBV6-6 CASSRSSGSWEQYF TGTGCCAGCAGCCGGAGCAGCGGGAGTTGGGAGCAGTACTTC
few TRBJ2-2 NA TRBV2 CASSEQGSNTGELFF TGTGCCAGCAGTGAACAGGGGTCGAATACCGGGGAGCTGTTTTTT
NA TRBJ2-7 TRBD2 TRBV7-9 CASSPRGSGNYEQYF TGTGCCAGCAGCCCCCGGGGGAGCGGGAACTACGAGCAGTACTTC
NA TRBJ1-2 TRBD1 TRBV9 CASSVRQGNYGYTF TGTGCCAGCAGCGTCAGACAGGGAAACTATGGCTACACCTTC
once TRBJ1-3 NA TRBV10-3 CAISDPGLTSSGNTIYF TGTGCCATCAGTGACCCCGGACTTACGAGCTCTGGAAACACCATATATTTT
NA TRBJ1-1 TRBD1 TRBV2 CASTQRTGAGGKQAFF TGTGCCAGCACCCAACGAACAGGGGCGGGGGGAAAACAAGCTTTCTTT
NA TRBJ1-2 TRBD1 TRBV9 CASSPDRAFYGYTF TGTGCCAGCAGCCCGGACAGGGCATTCTATGGCTACACCTTC
NA TRBJ2-7 TRBD2 TRBV28 CASVNSFGGSSYEQYF TGTGCCAGCGTGAACTCGTTTGGCGGGAGCTCCTACGAGCAGTACTTC
NA TRBJ1-3 TRBD1 TRBV19 CASTYRDRGENTIYF TGTGCCAGTACTTACCGGGACAGGGGAGAAAACACCATATATTTT
NA TRBJ1-1 NA TRBV29-1 CSVGSSVGADTEAFF TGCAGCGTTGGGAGCAGCGTGGGGGCGGACACTGAAGCTTTCTTT
NA TRBJ2-1 NA TRBV10-1 CASTLTQYNEQFF TGCGCCAGCACCCTAACACAGTACAATGAGCAGTTCTTC
NA TRBJ2-3 NA TRBV4-1 CASSQVGGVGVDTQYF TGCGCCAGCAGCCAAGTAGGGGGAGTAGGGGTAGATACGCAGTATTTT
NA TRBJ2-7 NA TRBV2 CASSERDRSSYEQYF TGTGCCAGCAGTGAAAGGGACCGAAGCTCCTACGAGCAGTACTTC
NA TRBJ1-5 NA TRBV5-1 CASSSGSGNQPQHF TGCGCCAGCAGCTCCGGGTCAGGGAATCAGCCCCAGCATTTT
NA TRBJ2-4 NA TRBV6-5 CASSPGTTKNIQYF TGTGCCAGCAGCCCAGGGACAACAAAAAACATTCAGTACTTC
once TRBJ1-5 NA TRBV5-4 CASSLYGVGQPQHF TGTGCCAGCAGCTTGTACGGGGTTGGCCAGCCCCAGCATTTT
few TRBJ1-4 NA TRBV6-1 CASSDGQSTNEKLFF TGTGCCAGCAGCGACGGACAGTCAACTAATGAAAAACTGTTTTTT
NA TRBJ1-1 NA TRBV7-8 CASSFGVTTEAFF TGTGCCAGCAGCTTCGGGGTAACGACTGAAGCTTTCTTT
NA TRBJ1-5 NA TRBV18 CASSPGQGNQPQHF TGTGCCAGCTCACCCGGGCAGGGTAATCAGCCCCAGCATTTT
NA TRBJ2-1 NA TRBV21-1 CASSERPDSQGAISYNEQFF TGTGCCAGCAGCGAAAGGCCCGACTCACAGGGGGCCATCTCCTACAATGAGCAGTTCTTC
NA TRBJ2-5 NA TRBV7-6 CASSTRYRVPLSEQYF TGTGCCAGCAGCACCAGATACCGGGTCCCCCTTTCAGAGCAGTACTTC
NA TRBJ2-7 TRBD2 TRBV7-9 CASSLEPAGVRYEQYF TGTGCCAGCAGCTTAGAGCCAGCGGGGGTACGCTACGAGCAGTACTTC
NA TRBJ2-7 NA TRBV9 CASSVWTEPYEQYF TGTGCCAGCAGCGTATGGACAGAACCCTACGAGCAGTACTTC
NA TRBJ1-1 NA TRBV5-5 CASSFGTRTEAFF TGTGCCAGCAGCTTCGGGACGAGAACTGAAGCTTTCTTT
NA TRBJ2-3 NA TRBV7-9 CASSWTATDTQYF TGTGCCAGCAGCTGGACAGCCACAGATACGCAGTATTTT
NA TRBJ1-3 NA TRBV28 CASSHGQRNTIYF TGTGCCAGCAGTCACGGACAGAGAAACACCATATATTTT
few TRBJ1-3 NA TRBV6-6 CASSPRAGNTIYF TGTGCCAGCAGCCCGAGGGCTGGAAACACCATATATTTT
NA TRBJ1-3 NA TRBV7-9 CASSPTPGPHSGNTIYF TGTGCCAGCAGCCCAACCCCAGGGCCCCACTCTGGAAACACCATATATTTT
NA TRBJ1-2 NA TRBV19 CASSIAGRQGGGYTF TGTGCCAGTAGTATAGCCGGGAGGCAGGGCGGCGGCTACACCTTC
NA TRBJ2-7 TRBD2 TRBV18 CASSPETSGSYEQYF TGTGCCAGCTCACCAGAGACTAGCGGGTCTTACGAGCAGTACTTC
once TRBJ2-3 NA TRBV7-9 CASSPLGSPDTQYF TGTGCCAGCAGCCCCCTGGGGTCCCCAGATACGCAGTATTTT
NA TRBJ2-1 NA TRBV18 CASSRSARNDYNEQFF TGTGCCAGCTCCCGTAGCGCCCGTAACGACTACAATGAGCAGTTCTTC
NA TRBJ2-5 NA TRBV12-5 CASGHQGQETQYF TGTGCTAGTGGTCATCAGGGGCAAGAGACCCAGTACTTC
NA TRBJ1-2 NA TRBV4-1 CASSHGQSREVYGYTF TGCGCCAGCAGCCATGGACAGTCCCGGGAGGTATATGGCTACACCTTC
NA TRBJ2-7 NA TRBV5-1 CASSVAPGSYEQYF TGCGCCAGCAGCGTGGCCCCTGGGTCCTACGAGCAGTACTTC
few TRBJ2-1 TRBD2 TRBV19 CASTSRGLARDYNEQFF TGTGCCAGTACGTCCAGGGGACTAGCGAGGGACTACAATGAGCAGTTCTTC
NA TRBJ2-5 NA TRBV5-4 CASSRGREETQYF TGTGCCAGCAGCCGGGGGCGGGAAGAGACCCAGTACTTC
NA TRBJ2-5 NA TRBV28 CASMGPPRAETQYF TGTGCCAGCATGGGCCCCCCCCGCGCGGAGACCCAGTACTTC
NA TRBJ1-2 NA TRBV18 CASSPLDTAGYTF TGTGCCAGCTCACCCCTGGACACGGCTGGCTACACCTTC
NA TRBJ1-5 NA TRBV28 CASSPPPGSQPQHF TGTGCCAGCAGTCCCCCTCCAGGGAGCCAGCCCCAGCATTTT
NA TRBJ2-7 TRBD1 TRBV6-5 CASSYLTGANEQYF TGTGCCAGCAGTTACTTAACAGGGGCGAACGAGCAGTACTTC
NA TRBJ1-3 NA TRBV5-4 CASSFAFREDTIYF TGTGCCAGCAGCTTTGCATTCCGAGAGGACACCATATATTTT
NA TRBJ2-3 NA TRBV5-1 CASSLDNPGFTDTQYF TGCGCCAGCAGCTTGGATAATCCGGGATTTACAGATACGCAGTATTTT
NA TRBJ1-1 NA TRBV5-8 CASSLGWGATEAFF TGTGCCAGCAGCTTGGGGTGGGGGGCGACTGAAGCTTTCTTT
NA TRBJ2-7 NA TRBV27 CASSPGRQEQYF TGTGCCAGCAGCCCGGGACGTCAAGAGCAGTACTTC
once TRBJ1-2 NA TRBV6-5 CASSFRQGYYGYTF TGTGCCAGTTCGTTCCGGCAGGGTTACTATGGCTACACCTTC
NA TRBJ2-7 TRBD1 TRBV5-6 CASSNRGAPYEQYF TGTGCCAGCAGCAACAGGGGCGCACCCTACGAGCAGTACTTC
once TRBJ2-1 NA TRBV15 CATSSSLSGYNEQFF TGTGCCACCAGCTCCTCCCTGTCAGGGTACAATGAGCAGTTCTTC
once TRBJ2-5 NA TRBV11-1 CASRRPDSQETQYF TGTGCCAGCAGACGACCTGACAGCCAAGAGACCCAGTACTTC
NA TRBJ2-7 TRBD2 TRBV4-2 CASSLGGVGGNPYEQYF TGTGCCAGCAGCTTGGGTGGCGTCGGGGGGAACCCCTACGAGCAGTACTTC
NA TRBJ2-1 NA TRBV5-6 CASSQRTYNEQFF TGTGCCAGCAGCCAACGGACCTACAATGAGCAGTTCTTC
NA TRBJ2-5 NA TRBV27 CASSYAPNAEETQYF TGTGCCAGCAGTTATGCCCCCAACGCCGAGGAGACCCAGTACTTC
NA TRBJ2-5 NA TRBV6-6 CASKPAGETQYF TGTGCCTCTAAACCGGCAGGAGAGACCCAGTACTTC
NA TRBJ2-3 TRBD2 TRBV18 CASSLAGTDTQYF TGTGCCAGCTCGCTAGCGGGCACAGATACGCAGTATTTT
NA TRBJ2-2 NA TRBV11-2 CASSRGSVNTGELFF TGTGCCAGCAGCCGGGGCTCAGTGAACACCGGGGAGCTGTTTTTT
NA TRBJ2-3 NA TRBV7-2 CASSPLSWSTDTQYF TGTGCCAGCAGCCCGCTCAGTTGGAGCACAGATACGCAGTATTTT
NA TRBJ2-1 NA TRBV10-3 CAISESVWGEQFF TGTGCCATCAGTGAGTCGGTCTGGGGTGAGCAGTTCTTC
NA TRBJ2-1 TRBD1 TRBV6-5 CASTTDRGTYNEQFF TGTGCCAGCACCACGGACAGGGGGACCTACAATGAGCAGTTCTTC